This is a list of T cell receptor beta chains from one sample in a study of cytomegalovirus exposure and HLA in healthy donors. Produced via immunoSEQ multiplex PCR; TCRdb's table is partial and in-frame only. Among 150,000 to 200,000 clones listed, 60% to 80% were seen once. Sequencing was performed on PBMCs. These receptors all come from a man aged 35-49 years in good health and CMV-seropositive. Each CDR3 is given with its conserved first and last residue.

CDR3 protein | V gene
CASSLSPGSIFF | TRBV28
CSVAGVNQPQHF | TRBV29-1
CAISEPTEGTDTQYF | TRBV10-3
CATSRDRTDYGYTF | TRBV15
CASSETSGSWETQYF | TRBV6-1
CASSEWDNYEQYF | TRBV2
CASSLGPVAGGTDTQYF | TRBV11-2
CASSYNGDTQYF | TRBV6-5
CASSLGGVRDTEAFF | TRBV18
CASSLRPGQGDGYTF | TRBV28
CASSELSETYEQYF | TRBV25-1
CASSQGSGYYAFF | TRBV4-2
CASSVHETSGSYNEQFF | TRBV9
CASSSWASGREGTDTQYF | TRBV28
CASSLALGGDGYTF | TRBV7-6
CASSEDGLYGYTF | TRBV10-1
CASSPGTSKNIQYF | TRBV19
CASTPGGTGGYEQYF | TRBV9
CASRSPGLLYEQYF | TRBV28
CASSYGGDRANVLTF | TRBV5-4
CASSARGDTEAFF | TRBV19
CSASSYEQFF | TRBV20-1
CASSQLTGGYEQYF | TRBV4-2
CASSRQGANNQPQHF | TRBV19
CASSPDRGPGELFF | TRBV5-1
CASSLTGQGSTGANVLTF | TRBV7-2
CASSLDRWGGFMNTEAFF | TRBV5-1
CASSIGRLRTSTRSTDTQYF | TRBV19
CASSSSWTQYF | TRBV5-1
CASSLRLAGVLEQYF | TRBV7-8
CASSFSGTVYEQYF | TRBV28
CASSPPASRVRTEQYF | TRBV11-2
CASSPGTGITEAFF | TRBV28
CATETSTGELFF | TRBV6-1
CASSDSPSGRGETQYF | TRBV5-1
CASSFSGRYEQYF | TRBV11-2
CASSVAGANTGELFF | TRBV6-1
CASRSSGASYEQYF | TRBV28
CAIGEDRGWGEQFF | TRBV10-3
CASSLWGRGNQETQYF | TRBV7-2
CASISSGNTIYF | TRBV25-1
CASSLFNQADTQYF | TRBV5-1
CASSPLAIAGPTYEQYF | TRBV28
CATSRPRQGGEKLFF | TRBV15
CASSPDTNNNIQYF | TRBV18
CASSESGGGTYNEQFF | TRBV2
CASSSGGRETQYF | TRBV2
CASSLVDSGRGNEQFF | TRBV7-6
CASSPSWDSLTPYNEQFF | TRBV9
CASSLGGLAGHYEQYF | TRBV5-4
CASSLTAGSYEQYF | TRBV7-3
CASSTYGAGQTGELFF | TRBV18
CASSYRREGYEQYF | TRBV19